This entry is about one T cell receptor beta chain. Only a few counts were recorded for this clone. Its antigen target is currently unknown. No per-base quality is available; no much larger clone lies one base away. This entry comes from a study of CD8+ T cells in alopecia areata (dated by TCRdb to 2017 to 2018). In terms of the full investigation: The treated patients, all with moderate-to-severe alopecia areata, were enrolled in an open-label pilot trial of oral tofacitinib given at 5 to 10 mg twice daily. Tofacitinib was administered for 6 to 18 months, and 6 months of follow-up off drug were then conducted to assess delayed response and recurrence. Scalp clonality was compared among normal scalp (n=4), patchy alopecia areata scalp (n=8), and alopecia totalis/universalis scalp (n=8). RNA was obtained with the PAXgene miRNA kit for fixed scalp, the miRNeasy kit for PBMCs, and the RNeasy kit for mouse skin. Biopsies were taken from tofacitinib-treated patients at baseline and again at 4 and 24 weeks into treatment, and several of those patients also had a later scalp biopsy. On the human side, TCRbeta sequencing was run on scalp tissue and on sorted CD4+ and CD8+ peripheral blood T cells from healthy controls and from alopecia areata patients with either patchy or totalis/universalis disease. For the treated patients, the SALT score, which quantifies what percentage of scalp surface area is affected, served as the measure of disease severity. immunoSEQ multiplex PCR using 35 Vbeta forward primers and 13 Jbeta reverse primers was used to amplify TCRbeta CDR3 regions. The study used high-throughput TCRbeta sequencing to examine T cell clonal expansion in alopecia areata, in both the C3H/HeJ mouse model and human patients.

The sample's time point label, in plain terms: around 24 weeks on oral tofacitinib. The meaning of the sample's treatment or condition label: oral pan-JAK inhibitor, 5-10 mg twice daily. Lesional scalp punch biopsies and peripheral blood were collected from alopecia areata patients. PBMCs were separated by density centrifugation and stained for CD3, CD4 and CD8, after which CD4+ and CD8+ T cells were sorted on a FACSAria. What the authors observed across the whole study: Because the treated cohort was small and included a single nonresponder, larger studies are needed to assess links between baseline CD8+ expansion and response. Shared TCR sequences between patients were less evident than in mice, which may be partly attributable to HLA diversity in the patient population. Higher clonality and more expanded CD8+ clones were observed in lesional scalp than in normal scalp, particularly in alopecia totalis/universalis, a finding suggestive of antigenic drive. Resident alphabeta T cells in normal human skin are also sequenced, complicating scalp TCR repertoire analysis, unlike mouse skin dominated by gammadelta T cells. Tofacitinib significantly lowered scalp clonality and the number of expanded CD8+ clones among the top 100 scalp clones. During tofacitinib treatment, many expanded lesional clones stuck around in both scalp and blood, and this persistence may partly explain why relapse happens after treatment is stopped.

The CDR3 sequence holds 13 residues, the cysteine and phenylalanine included. Only the CDR3 region is kept as DNA, spanning 39 bases read in frame from base 1. V is clipped by 4 bases and J by 9 bases, and the sequence between their germline boundaries is 17 bases long. The germline V gene specifies SGHRS as CDR1 and YFSETQ as CDR2. Library preparation was by the immunoSEQ multiplex PCR assay. RNA was extracted from all samples and reverse transcribed into cDNA as template for TCR sequencing. First-strand cDNA was synthesized with SuperScript III using a 2:1 mix of oligo-dT and random hexamers. Amplification bias was assessed with a synthetic immune receptor repertoire, and residual bias was removed computationally. The paper's data handling went like this. Raw reads were preprocessed to remove errors, and CDR3 was defined according to IMGT conventions as the region from the conserved cysteine to phenylalanine. To get clonality, Shannon entropy was normalized by log2 of the number of productive unique TCRs and the result was subtracted from 1. Scalp TCRbeta sequences were cross-referenced with sorted blood CD4 and CD8 repertoires so that the CD4 or CD8 identity of scalp clones could be inferred. TCRdb's version of the immuneACCESS table is confined to in-frame rearrangements and falls short of the full clone set. An unresolved V gene accounts for under half of the shortfall where checked; the remainder is of unknown origin. From that table come the V and J calls and clone size; the DNA was used to work out D and trimming. This sample lists 190,000 or so clones; around 50% were detected once. 10% to 15% of the sample belongs to the ten largest clones.

This clonotype was obtained from a human donor with alopecia areata. The material sequenced was CD8+ T cells sorted from blood, taken at week 24, from a patient treated with tofacitinib. The sequence links TRBV5-1 to TRBJ2-7; the D call is possibly TRBD1 or TRBD2, each sharing 6 bases. The nucleotides are TGCGCCAGCAGCAGAACAGGAGGGGGAGGGCAGTACTTC. Its translation reads: CASSRTGGGGQYF.